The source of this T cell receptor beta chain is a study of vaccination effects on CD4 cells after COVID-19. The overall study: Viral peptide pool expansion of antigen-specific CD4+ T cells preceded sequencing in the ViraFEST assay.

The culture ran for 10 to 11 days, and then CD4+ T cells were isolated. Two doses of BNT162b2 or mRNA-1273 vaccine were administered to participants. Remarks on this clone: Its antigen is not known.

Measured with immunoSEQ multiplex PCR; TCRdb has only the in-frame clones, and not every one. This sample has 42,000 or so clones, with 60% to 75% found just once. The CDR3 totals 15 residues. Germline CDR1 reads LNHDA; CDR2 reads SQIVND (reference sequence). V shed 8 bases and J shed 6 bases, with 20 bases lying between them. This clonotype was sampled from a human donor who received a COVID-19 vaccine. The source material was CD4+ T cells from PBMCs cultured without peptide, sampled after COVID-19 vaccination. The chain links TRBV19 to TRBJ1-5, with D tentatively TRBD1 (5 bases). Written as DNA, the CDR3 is TGTGCCAGTTTAGAAAGCCGGGGACTTACTCAGCCCCAGCATTTT. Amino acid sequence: CASLESRGLTQPQHF.